This T cell receptor beta chain stems from a study of Ad26.COV2.S vaccination and SARS-CoV-2 variants (dated by TCRdb to about 2021). Regarding the complete study: The specificity and breadth of SARS-CoV-2-reactive T cell receptors after Ad26.COV2.S vaccination were assessed by TCRbeta repertoire sequencing. The TCR-sequenced set comprised approximately 32 samples: around 20 Ad26.COV2.S vaccine recipients, 5 placebo recipients and 8 SARS-CoV-2 convalescent individuals. Results and caveats for the whole study, not just this receptor: It was noted by the authors that total T cell responses may have been underestimated by the TCR breadth and depth analyses. Spike-specific TCR breadth was higher in Ad26.COV2.S recipients than in placebo recipients (P = 0.0014). Vaccine and placebo recipients had comparable non-spike TCR breadth, which fits with the vaccine containing only spike. After vaccination, substantial breadth of spike-specific CD8+ and CD4+ T cell responses was reported.

Turning to this clone: What this receptor recognizes is not known. Qualities for individual bases were not recorded, and no much larger clone is one base off.

From the cysteine through the phenylalanine, the CDR3 covers 13 amino acids. Only the CDR3 DNA stays, 39 bases, in frame from base 1. From the germline V gene, CDR1 is SNHLY and CDR2 is FYNNEI. Between the V and J ends, shortened by 6 bases and 5 bases respectively, the junction contains 13 bases. TCRbeta CDR3 regions were sequenced with the immunoSEQ Assay. After extraction, genomic DNA underwent amplification by bias-controlled multiplex PCR, followed by high-throughput sequencing. Regarding the original processing steps: To quantify the absolute abundance of every unique TCRbeta CDR3 region, sequences were collapsed and filtered. T cell fraction was estimated by normalizing TCRbeta template counts to usable DNA, which was measured by amplifying reference genes present in all nucleated cells. Repertoire TCRs were annotated as SARS-CoV-2-specific by exact matching of V gene, CDR3 amino acid sequence and J gene to a known reactive TCR set. The reference SARS-CoV-2 TCR set was derived from MIRA and filtered for enrichment in COVID-19-positive ImmuneCODE repertoires, a step that removed public or cross-reactive TCRs. Drawing on the MIRA antigens, annotated TCRs were analysed further at the level of specific ORF or position within ORF. Breadth was defined as annotated unique rearrangements over total unique productive rearrangements; depth was the summed frequency of those rearrangements. Two-sided Wilcoxon rank-sum tests were used to compare TCR breadth between groups. Drawn from immuneACCESS, this table holds only the in-frame rearrangements with V and J called that TCRdb kept. Clones are partly lost; checked studies trace under half to an unresolved V gene and leave the rest unexplained. Clone size and V and J calls were adopted from that table, with D and trimming inferred from the DNA. Within this sample are about 350,000 clones, with 90% to 95% of them counted one time only. Jointly, the top ten make up around 4.2% of the sample.

The label giving this sample's time point can be read as: individuals recovered from natural SARS-CoV-2 infection. The starting material was peripheral blood, obtained after recovery from COVID-19. The clonotype originates from a human donor who had recovered from COVID-19. The sequence joins TRBV2 to TRBJ1-1; the D gene is possibly TRBD1, with 6 bases matching. This receptor has the CDR3 CASRPGEQTEAFF. The nucleotides are TGTGCCAGCAGACCAGGGGAACAAACTGAAGCTTTCTTT. The full variable domain, with segments outside the CDR3 supplied by the reference TRBV2 and TRBJ1-1 proteins, appears as EPEVTQTPSHQVTQMGQEVILRCVPISNHLYFYWYRQILGQKVEFLVSFYNNEISEKSEIFDDQFSVERPDGSNFTLKIRSTKLEDSAMYFCASRPGEQTEAFFGQGTRLTVV.